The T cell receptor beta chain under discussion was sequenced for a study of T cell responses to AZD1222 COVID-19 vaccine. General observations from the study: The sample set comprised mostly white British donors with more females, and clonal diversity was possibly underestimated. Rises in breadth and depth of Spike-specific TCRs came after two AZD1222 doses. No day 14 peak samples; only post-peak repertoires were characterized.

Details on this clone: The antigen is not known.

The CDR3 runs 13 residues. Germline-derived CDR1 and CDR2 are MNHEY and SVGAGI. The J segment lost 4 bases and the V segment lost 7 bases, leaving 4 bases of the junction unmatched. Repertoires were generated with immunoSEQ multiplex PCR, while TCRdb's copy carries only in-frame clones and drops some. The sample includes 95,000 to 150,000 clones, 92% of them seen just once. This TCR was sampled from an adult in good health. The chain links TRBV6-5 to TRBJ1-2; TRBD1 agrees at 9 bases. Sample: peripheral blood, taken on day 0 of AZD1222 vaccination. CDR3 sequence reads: CASTETGGYGYTF. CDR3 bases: TGTGCCAGCACCGAGACAGGGGGCTATGGCTACACCTTC.